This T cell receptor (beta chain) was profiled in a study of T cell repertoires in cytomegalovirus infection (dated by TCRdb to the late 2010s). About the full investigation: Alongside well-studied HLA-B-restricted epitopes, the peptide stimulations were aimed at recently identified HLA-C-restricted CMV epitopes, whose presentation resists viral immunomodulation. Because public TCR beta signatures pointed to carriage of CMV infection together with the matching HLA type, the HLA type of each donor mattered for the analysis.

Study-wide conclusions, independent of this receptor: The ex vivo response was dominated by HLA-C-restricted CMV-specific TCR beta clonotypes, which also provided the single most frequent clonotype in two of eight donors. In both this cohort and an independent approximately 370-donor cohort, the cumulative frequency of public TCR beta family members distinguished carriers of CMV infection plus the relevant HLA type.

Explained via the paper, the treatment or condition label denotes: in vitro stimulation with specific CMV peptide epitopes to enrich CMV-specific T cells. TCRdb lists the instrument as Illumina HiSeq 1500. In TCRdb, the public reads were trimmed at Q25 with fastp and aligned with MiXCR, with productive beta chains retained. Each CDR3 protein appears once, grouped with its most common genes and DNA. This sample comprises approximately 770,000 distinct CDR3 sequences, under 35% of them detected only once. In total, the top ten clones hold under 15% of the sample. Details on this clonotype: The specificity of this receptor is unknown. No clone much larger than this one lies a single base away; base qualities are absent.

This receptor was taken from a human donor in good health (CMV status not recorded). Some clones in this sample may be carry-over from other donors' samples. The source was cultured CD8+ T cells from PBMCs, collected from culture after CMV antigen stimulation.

At the DNA level, the sequence is TGTGCCAGCAGTTTTGTAGGAGGGGCACGCTATGGCTACACCTTC. Its protein product is CASSFVGGARYGYTF. The sequence joins TRBV6-1 to TRBJ1-2; matching of 5 bases hints at TRBD1 as the D gene. V loses 5 bases, J loses 4 bases, and the germline ends lie 17 bases apart. CDR1 MNHNS and CDR2 SASEGT are derived from the germline V gene. The CDR3 numbers 15 residues from cysteine through phenylalanine. Solely the CDR3 DNA is kept, with 45 bases framed from the first base.